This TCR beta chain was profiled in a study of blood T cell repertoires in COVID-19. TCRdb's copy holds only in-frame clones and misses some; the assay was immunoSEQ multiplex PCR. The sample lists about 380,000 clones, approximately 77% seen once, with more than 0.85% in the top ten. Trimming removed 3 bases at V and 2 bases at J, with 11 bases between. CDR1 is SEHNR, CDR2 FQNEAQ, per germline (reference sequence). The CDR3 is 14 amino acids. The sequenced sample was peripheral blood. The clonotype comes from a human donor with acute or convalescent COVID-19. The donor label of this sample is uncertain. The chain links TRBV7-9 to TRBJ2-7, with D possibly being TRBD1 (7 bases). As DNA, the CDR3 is TGTGCCAGCAGCTTCCGCGGGACAGCCTACGAGCAGTACTTC. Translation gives CASSFRGTAYEQYF.